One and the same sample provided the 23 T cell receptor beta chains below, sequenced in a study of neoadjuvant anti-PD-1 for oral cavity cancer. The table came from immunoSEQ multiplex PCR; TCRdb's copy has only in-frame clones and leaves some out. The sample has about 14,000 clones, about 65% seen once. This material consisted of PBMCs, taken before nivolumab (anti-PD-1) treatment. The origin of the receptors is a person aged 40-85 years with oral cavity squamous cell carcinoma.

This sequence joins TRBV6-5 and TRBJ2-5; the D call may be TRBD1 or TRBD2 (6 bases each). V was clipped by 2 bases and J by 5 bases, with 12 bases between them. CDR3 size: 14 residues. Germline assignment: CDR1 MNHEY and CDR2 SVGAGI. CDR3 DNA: TGTGCCAGCAGTTACCCGGGGGCGGGGGAGACCCAGTACTTC. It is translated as CASSYPGAGETQYF.

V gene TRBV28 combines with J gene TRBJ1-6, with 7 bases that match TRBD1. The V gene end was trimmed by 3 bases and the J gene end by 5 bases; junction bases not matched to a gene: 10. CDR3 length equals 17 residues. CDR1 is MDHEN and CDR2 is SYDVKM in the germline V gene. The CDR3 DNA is TGTGCCAGCAGTTTGATTCTACAGGGGTTCGATAATTCACCCCTCCACTTT. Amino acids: CASSLILQGFDNSPLHF.

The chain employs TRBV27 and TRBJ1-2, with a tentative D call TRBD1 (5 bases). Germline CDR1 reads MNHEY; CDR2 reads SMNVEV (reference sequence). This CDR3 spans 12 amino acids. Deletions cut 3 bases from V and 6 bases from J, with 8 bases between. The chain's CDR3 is CASSFPGHGYTF. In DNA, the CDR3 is TGTGCCAGCAGTTTCCCAGGGCATGGCTACACCTTC.

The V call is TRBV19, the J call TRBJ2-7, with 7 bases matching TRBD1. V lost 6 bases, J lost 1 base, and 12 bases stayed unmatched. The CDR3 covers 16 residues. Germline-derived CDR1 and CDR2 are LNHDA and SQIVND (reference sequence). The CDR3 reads CASSPGTASWSYEQYF. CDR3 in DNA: TGTGCCAGTAGCCCCGGGACAGCCTCTTGGTCCTACGAGCAGTACTTC.

The CDR3: CASSTTSYEQYF. The CDR3, as DNA: TGTGCCAGCAGTACAACCTCCTACGAGCAGTACTTC. The rearrangement uses TRBV2 and TRBJ2-7; D is uncertain. The V end lost 5 bases, the J end lost 0 bases, and 5 bases lay between the germline ends. The CDR3 loop spans 12 amino acids. Germline loops: CDR1 SNHLY, CDR2 FYNNEI.

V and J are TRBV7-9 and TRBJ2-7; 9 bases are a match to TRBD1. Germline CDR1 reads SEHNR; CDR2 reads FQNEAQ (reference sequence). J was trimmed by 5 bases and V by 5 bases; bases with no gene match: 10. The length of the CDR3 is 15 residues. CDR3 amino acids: CASSERRDRANEQYF. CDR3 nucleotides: TGTGCCAGCAGCGAACGAAGGGACAGGGCTAACGAGCAGTACTTC.

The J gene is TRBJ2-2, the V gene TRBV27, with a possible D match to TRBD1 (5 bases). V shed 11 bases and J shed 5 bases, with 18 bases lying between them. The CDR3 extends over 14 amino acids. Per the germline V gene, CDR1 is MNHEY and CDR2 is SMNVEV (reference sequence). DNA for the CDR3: TGTGCCGGGTGGGGCTGTGGAAGTACCGGGGAGCTGTTTTTT. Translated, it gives CAGWGCGSTGELFF.

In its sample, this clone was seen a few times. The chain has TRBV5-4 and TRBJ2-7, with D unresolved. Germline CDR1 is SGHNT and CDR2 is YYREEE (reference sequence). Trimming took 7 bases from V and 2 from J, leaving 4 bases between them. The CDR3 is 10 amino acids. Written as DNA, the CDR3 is TGTGCCAGCTCCACCTACGAGCAGTACTTC. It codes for CASSTYEQYF.

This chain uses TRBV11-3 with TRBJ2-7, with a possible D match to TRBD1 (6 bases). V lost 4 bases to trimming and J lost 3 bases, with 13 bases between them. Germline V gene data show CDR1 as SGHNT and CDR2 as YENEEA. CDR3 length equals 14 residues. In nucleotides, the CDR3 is TGTGCCAGCAGCTCCCGGGACAATTACTACGAGCAGTACTTC. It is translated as CASSSRDNYYEQYF. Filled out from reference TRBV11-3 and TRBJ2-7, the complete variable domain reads EAGVVQSPRYKIIEKKQPVAFWCNPISGHNTLYWYLQNLGQGPELLIRYENEEAVDDSQLPKDRFSAERLKGVDSTLKIQPAELGDSAVYLCASSSRDNYYEQYFGPGTRLTVT.

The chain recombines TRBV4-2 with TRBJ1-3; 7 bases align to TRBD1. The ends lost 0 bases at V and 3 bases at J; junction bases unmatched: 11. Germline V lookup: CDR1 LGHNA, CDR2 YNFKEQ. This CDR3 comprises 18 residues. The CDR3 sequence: CASSQDKAGTDHGNTIYF. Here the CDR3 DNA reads TGTGCCAGCAGCCAAGATAAGGCCGGGACAGACCATGGAAACACCATATATTTT.

The CDR3 sequence is CASSLGKVFGGELFF. The CDR3 DNA follows: TGTGCCAGCAGCTTGGGAAAGGTCTTTGGCGGGGAGCTGTTTTTT. The gene calls are TRBV2 and TRBJ2-2, with no clear D. This CDR3 region has 15 residues. V was clipped by 6 bases and J by 7 bases, with 18 bases between them. Germline CDR1 is SNHLY and CDR2 is FYNNEI.

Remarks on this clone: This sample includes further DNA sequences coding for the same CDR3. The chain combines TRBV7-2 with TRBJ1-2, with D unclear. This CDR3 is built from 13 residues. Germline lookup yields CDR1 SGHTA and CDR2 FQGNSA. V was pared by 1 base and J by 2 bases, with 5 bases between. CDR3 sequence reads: CASSLGQNYGYTF. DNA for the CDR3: TGTGCCAGCAGCTTAGGGCAGAACTATGGCTACACCTTC.

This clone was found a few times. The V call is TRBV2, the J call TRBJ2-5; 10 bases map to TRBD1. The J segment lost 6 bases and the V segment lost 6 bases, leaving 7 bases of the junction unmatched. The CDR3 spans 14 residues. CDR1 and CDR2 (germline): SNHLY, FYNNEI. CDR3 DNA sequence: TGTGCCAGCAGCCACGACAGGGGGCGGAAGACCCAGTACTTC. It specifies CASSHDRGRKTQYF.

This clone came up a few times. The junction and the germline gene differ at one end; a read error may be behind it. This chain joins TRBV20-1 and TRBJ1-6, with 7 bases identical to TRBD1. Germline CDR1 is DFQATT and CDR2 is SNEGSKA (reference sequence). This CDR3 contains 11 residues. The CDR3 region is CSALRGQVLLF. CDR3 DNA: TGCAGTGCTCTCCGCGGACAGGTCCTCCTCTTT.

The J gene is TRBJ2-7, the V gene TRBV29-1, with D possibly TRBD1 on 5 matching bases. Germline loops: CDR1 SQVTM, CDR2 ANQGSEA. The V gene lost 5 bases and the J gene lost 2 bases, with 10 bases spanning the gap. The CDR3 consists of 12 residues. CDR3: CSVRQGPYEQYF. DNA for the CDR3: TGCAGCGTTAGGCAGGGCCCCTACGAGCAGTACTTC.

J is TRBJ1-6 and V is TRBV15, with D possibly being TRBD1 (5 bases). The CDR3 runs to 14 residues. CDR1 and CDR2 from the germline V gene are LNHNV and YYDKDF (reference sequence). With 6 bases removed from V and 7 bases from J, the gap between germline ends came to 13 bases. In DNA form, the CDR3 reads TGTGCCACCAGAGAGGCCTGGGACAATTCACCCCTCCACTTT. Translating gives CATREAWDNSPLHF.

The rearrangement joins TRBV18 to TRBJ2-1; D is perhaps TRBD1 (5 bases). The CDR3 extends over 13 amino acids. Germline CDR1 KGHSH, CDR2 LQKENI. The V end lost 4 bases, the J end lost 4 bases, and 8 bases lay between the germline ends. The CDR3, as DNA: TGTGCCAGCTCACGACAGAAATACAATGAGCAGTTCTTC. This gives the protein CASSRQKYNEQFF.

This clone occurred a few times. CDR3 DNA sequence: TGTGCCAGCAGCCTCGACAGGGGCCCCGCGAATTCACCCCTCCACTTT. Amino acids: CASSLDRGPANSPLHF. The J gene is TRBJ1-6, the V gene TRBV7-9; 8 positions agree with TRBD1. Trimming took 5 bases from V and 7 from J; bases not matched to a gene: 10. The CDR3 covers 16 residues. Looked up from germline, CDR1 is SEHNR and CDR2 is FQNEAQ (reference sequence).

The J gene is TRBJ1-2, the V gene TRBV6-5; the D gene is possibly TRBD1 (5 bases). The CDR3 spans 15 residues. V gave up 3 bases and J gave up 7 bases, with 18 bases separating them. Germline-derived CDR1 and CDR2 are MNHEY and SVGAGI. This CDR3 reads CASSYESGHYSGYTF. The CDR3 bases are TGTGCCAGCAGTTATGAGTCAGGACACTACAGTGGCTACACCTTC.

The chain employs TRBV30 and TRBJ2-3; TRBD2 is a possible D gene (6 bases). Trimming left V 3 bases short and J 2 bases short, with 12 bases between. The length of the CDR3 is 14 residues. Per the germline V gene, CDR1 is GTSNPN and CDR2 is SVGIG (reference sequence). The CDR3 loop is CAWRGSGYTDTQYF. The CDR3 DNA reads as TGTGCCTGGAGGGGTAGCGGATACACAGATACGCAGTATTTT.

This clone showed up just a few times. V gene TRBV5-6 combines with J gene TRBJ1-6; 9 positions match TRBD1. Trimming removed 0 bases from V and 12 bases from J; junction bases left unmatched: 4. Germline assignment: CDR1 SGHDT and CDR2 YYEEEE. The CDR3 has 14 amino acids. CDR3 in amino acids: CASSLGDRDGPLHF. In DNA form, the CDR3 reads TGTGCCAGCAGCTTGGGGGACAGGGACGGACCCCTCCACTTT. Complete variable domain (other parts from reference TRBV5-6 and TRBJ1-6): DAGVTQSPTHLIKTRGQQVTLRCSPKSGHDTVSWYQQALGQGPQFIFQYYEEEERQRGNFPDRFSGHQFPNYSSELNVNALLLGDSALYLCASSLGDRDGPLHFGNGTRLTVT.

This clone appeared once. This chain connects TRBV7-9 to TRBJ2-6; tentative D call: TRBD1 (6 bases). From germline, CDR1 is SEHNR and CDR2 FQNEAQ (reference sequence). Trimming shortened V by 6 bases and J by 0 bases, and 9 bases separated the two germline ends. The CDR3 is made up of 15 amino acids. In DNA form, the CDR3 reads TGTGCCAGCAGACTACAGGGCTCTGGGGCCAACGTCCTGACTTTC. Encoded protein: CASRLQGSGANVLTF.

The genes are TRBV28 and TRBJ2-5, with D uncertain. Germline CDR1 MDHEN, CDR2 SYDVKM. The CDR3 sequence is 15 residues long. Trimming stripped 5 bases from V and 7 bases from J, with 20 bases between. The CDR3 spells CASSPRQVPTGTQYF. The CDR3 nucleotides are TGTGCCAGCAGTCCCCGTCAGGTCCCCACGGGGACCCAGTACTTC.